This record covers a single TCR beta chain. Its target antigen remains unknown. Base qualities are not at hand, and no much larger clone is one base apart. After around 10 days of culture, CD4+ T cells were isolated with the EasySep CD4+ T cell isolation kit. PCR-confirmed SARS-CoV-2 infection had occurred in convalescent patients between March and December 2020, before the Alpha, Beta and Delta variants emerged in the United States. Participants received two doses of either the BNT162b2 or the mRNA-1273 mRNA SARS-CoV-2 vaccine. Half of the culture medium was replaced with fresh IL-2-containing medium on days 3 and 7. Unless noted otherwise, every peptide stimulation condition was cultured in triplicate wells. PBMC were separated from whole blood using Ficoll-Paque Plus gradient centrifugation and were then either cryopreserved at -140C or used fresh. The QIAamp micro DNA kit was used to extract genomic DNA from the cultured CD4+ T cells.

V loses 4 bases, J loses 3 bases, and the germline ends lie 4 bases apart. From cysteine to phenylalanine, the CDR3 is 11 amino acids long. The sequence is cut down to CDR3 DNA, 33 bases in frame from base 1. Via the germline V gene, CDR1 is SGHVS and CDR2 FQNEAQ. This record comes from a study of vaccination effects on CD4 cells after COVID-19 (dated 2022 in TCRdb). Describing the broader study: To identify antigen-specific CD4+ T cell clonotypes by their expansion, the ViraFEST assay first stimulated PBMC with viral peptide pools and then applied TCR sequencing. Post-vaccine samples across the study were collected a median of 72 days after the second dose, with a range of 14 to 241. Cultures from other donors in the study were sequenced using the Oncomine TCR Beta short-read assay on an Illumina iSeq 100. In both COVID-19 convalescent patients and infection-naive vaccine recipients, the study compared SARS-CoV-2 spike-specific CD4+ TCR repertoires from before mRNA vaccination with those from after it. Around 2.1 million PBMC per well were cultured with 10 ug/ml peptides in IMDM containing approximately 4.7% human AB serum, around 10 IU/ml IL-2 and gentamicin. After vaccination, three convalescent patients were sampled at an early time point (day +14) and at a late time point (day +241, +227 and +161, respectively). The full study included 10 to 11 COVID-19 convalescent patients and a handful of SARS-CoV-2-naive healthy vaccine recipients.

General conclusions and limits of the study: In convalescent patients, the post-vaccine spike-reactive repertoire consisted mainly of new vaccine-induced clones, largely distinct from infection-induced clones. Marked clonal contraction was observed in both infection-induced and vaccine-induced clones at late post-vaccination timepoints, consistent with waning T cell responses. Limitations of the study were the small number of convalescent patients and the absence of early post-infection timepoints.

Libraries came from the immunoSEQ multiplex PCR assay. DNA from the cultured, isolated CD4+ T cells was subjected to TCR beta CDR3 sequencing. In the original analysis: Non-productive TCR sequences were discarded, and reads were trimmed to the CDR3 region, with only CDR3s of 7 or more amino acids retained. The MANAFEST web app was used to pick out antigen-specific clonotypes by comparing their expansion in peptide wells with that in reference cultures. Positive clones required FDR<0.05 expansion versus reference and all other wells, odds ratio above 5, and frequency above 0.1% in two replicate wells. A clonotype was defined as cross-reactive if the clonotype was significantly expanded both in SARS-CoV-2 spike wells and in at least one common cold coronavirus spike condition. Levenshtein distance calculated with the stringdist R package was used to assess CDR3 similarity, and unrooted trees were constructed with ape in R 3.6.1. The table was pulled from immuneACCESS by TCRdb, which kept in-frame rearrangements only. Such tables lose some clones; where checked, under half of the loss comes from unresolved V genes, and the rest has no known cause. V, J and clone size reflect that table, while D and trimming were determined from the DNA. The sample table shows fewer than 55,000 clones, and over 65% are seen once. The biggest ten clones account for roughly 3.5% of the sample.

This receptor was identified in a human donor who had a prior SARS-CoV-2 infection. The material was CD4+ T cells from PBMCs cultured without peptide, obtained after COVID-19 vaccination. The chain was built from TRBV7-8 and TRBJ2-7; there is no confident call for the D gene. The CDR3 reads CASSSYYEQYF. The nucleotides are TGTGCCAGCAGCTCCTACTACGAGCAGTACTTC.